This record covers a single T cell receptor beta chain. There is no known antigen for this receptor. No base quality values were provided; no much bigger clone lies one nucleotide off. These data originate in a study of shared clonotypes between healthy human individuals (dated by TCRdb to about 2020). Some background on the complete study: Three men and a couple of women, aged 18 to 49 years, made up the cohort. Leukapheresis yielded between about 0.9 and 9.5 billion PBMCs per donor. Libraries were prepared and TCR repertoires were sequenced by different laboratories using diverse techniques, in order to increase sequencing depth and limit assay-specific biases. For each donor, three plates each were used for CD4 naive and CD4 memory, two plates were used for CD8 naive, and one plate was used for CD8 memory. The study deeply sequenced blood TCR repertoires of five healthy adults to estimate repertoire size and the extent of clonotype sharing between individuals. Overall results and qualifications from the work: Even with the large sequencing depth, rarefaction of the sorted-subset datasets indicated that sequencing was incomplete. Compared with non-shared clonotypes, the clonotypes found in all four sorted-subset donors had higher generation probabilities. Based on pairwise subsampling, the degree of clonotype sharing among donors was expected to be affected by sequencing depth. Around 5.4% of naive CD4, 3% to 3.5% of naive CD8, 2.3% of memory CD4, and over 0.35% of memory CD8 clonotypes were shared across a handful of donors. The genetic and exposure-history diversity represented was limited by the small number of donors. Naive subsets generally had larger estimated clonotype richness than memory subsets. Only blood was sampled, and tissue TCR repertoires likely differ from those in blood.

Using the deep immunoSEQ assay, TCR CDR3 regions were amplified from genomic DNA by multiplex PCR. For each cell subset, the extracted genomic DNA was distributed evenly across all wells of several immunoSEQ 96-well plates, and each plate served as one replicate. For sorted subsets, each replicate PCR was loaded with about 0.2 ug genomic DNA, equivalent to roughly 30,000 T cell genomes. The purified libraries were quantified using a Qubit 3.0 fluorometer, sized with a Bioanalyzer 2100, and then quantified again using the KAPA Library Quantification kit. A separate single-read 150-cycle Illumina NextSeq 550 flow cell was used to sequence each immunoSEQ 96-well plate. The published analysis was carried out like this. Because the immunoSEQ output included only junctional sequences and no quality scores, the filtering could not be the same as the filtering used for full-length reads. Sequences were annotated with PyIR, a Python wrapper for IgBLAST v1.9, using IMGT germline references to assign V/J genes and CDR3. Reads with weak V/J assignments (E-value above 1e-6), missing CDR3, stop codons, out-of-frame junctions, or ambiguous translated residues were removed. V3J clonotypes were defined as sequences sharing an identical inferred V gene, J gene, and CDR3 amino acid sequence. The percentage overlap between two repertoires was calculated by dividing the number of shared unique clonotypes by the size of the smaller repertoire. Repertoire richness was assessed with RTK rarefaction, the Chao1 estimator, and Recon v2.1 estimates of unobserved clonotypes. Generation probabilities were computed with OLGA for all TCRbeta clonotypes obtained by the gDNA method from four donors. In its TCRdb copy, this immuneACCESS table keeps in-frame sequences only and misses some clones. Where compared with another copy, unresolved V genes explain less than half of these, and the others have no known cause. V and J calls and clone size are copied from that table; D and trimming were computed from the DNA. The sample table shows more than 2,000,000 clones, and 90% to 95% are seen once. The top ten clones comprise 0.39% of the sample.

The donors were healthy, HIV-negative adults with no recently reported acute infections or vaccinations. Every donor was a Caucasian adult residing in Nashville, Tennessee, USA. CD4+ T cells were enriched through magnetic negative selection, after which naive cells were positively selected on CD45RA and the remaining negative fraction served as the memory subset. Blood was collected by leukapheresis, and PBMCs were isolated by Ficoll-Histopaque density gradient centrifugation and then cryopreserved in liquid nitrogen vapor phase. Analytical flow cytometry was used to check the purity and quantity of each magnetically sorted T cell population. Each sorted fraction had its genomic DNA isolated and then quantified by UV absorbance on a Nanodrop 2000c. The CDR3 numbers 14 residues from cysteine through phenylalanine. Kept here is only the CDR3 DNA, which spans 42 bases and is read in frame from base 1. V lost 5 bases and J lost 4 bases, and the count of bases not matched to a germline gene is 6. CDR1 is given as SGHTA and CDR2 as FQGNSA, both from the germline V gene.

The sequenced sample consisted of naive CD4+ T cells from PBMCs. In light of the paper, this sample's cell subset or site label describes: CD45RA+ positively selected. The TCR was taken from a man between 18 and 35 years old in good health. Some clones in this sample may be carry-over from other donors' samples. This receptor chain uses TRBV7-2 and TRBJ2-5, with TRBD2 identical over 8 junction bases. The DNA is as follows: TGTGCCAGCAGCCCAAGGACTAGCTCAGAGACCCAGTACTTC. Its coded protein is CASSPRTSSETQYF.